This TCR beta chain was identified during a study of response to subunit inactivated influenza vaccine. TCRdb fed the RT-PCR reads into MiXCR, producing one record per CDR3 protein. The sample lists fewer than 800,000 distinct CDR3 sequences, around a sixth occurring once. The CDR3 has 17 amino acids. CDR1 is SGHAT, CDR2 FQNNGV, per germline. V gave up 5 bases and J gave up 0 bases, with 17 bases separating them. Comment on this clonotype: What it binds is not known.

Findings and limits, study-wide: After each seasonal influenza vaccination, few new T cells are recruited, the authors suggested.

The chain recombines TRBV11-2 with TRBJ2-4; D remains ambiguous. The TCR was taken from a man between 50 and 59 years old who received an inactivated influenza vaccine. The sample consisted of PBMCs from blood, taken roughly 12 days after vaccination. The CDR3 spells CASSPQVGRLAKNIQYF. The DNA for the CDR3 is TGTGCCAGCAGCCCCCAGGTGGGCAGACTAGCCAAAAACATTCAGTACTTC. Looking up the rest from reference TRBV11-2 and TRBJ2-4 gives the full variable domain: EAGVAQSPRYKIIEKRQSVAFWCNPISGHATLYWYQQILGQGPKLLIQFQNNGVVDDSQLPKDRFSAERLKGVDSTLKIQPAKLEDSAVYLCASSPQVGRLAKNIQYFGAGTRLSVL.